Listed here is a single T cell receptor (beta chain). The target antigen is unknown. The data were obtained in a study of blood T cells in healthy people across ages. A sample-barcoded 5' primer and a J-beta primer mix were used in a second PCR of roughly 7 to 12 cycles. MiXCR, run by TCRdb on the 5' RACE reads, gives a single entry per CDR3 protein. The sample shows more than 550,000 distinct CDR3 sequences, 22% of them seen only once. General study findings and limits: Among long-lived donors, naive CD4+ cells were more numerous and diversity higher than in aged donors.

This TCR derives from a man aged 65-85 years in good health. Sample: blood.

This chain's CDR3 is CASSQGTQGLYEQYF. The DNA of the CDR3 is TGTGCCAGCAGTCAGGGAACCCAGGGTCTCTACGAGCAGTACTTC. This rearrangement joins TRBV7-9 to TRBJ2-7, with TRBD1 as a possible D gene (5 bases). The ends were cut back, 6 bases at V and 3 bases at J, with 18 bases in the middle. This CDR3 has 15 residues. Germline values: CDR1 SEHNR, CDR2 FQNEAQ (reference sequence).